The rows below give T cell receptor beta chains drawn from one sample of a study of brain metastases from non-small cell lung cancer. Sequencing was performed with immunoSEQ multiplex PCR; in TCRdb, only in-frame clones are kept and a portion is missing. Among about 1,500 clones listed, approximately 75% were seen once. The specimen sequenced was primary lung tumor tissue. The receptors here all came from a donor at least 40 years old with non-small cell lung cancer. Both conserved end residues are part of each CDR3. The D gene is left open where the match is weak. Not every row has a clone size; where given, it reads once, few, many or a size class.

v_gene,d_gene,abundance,j_gene,CDR3aa,CDR3nt
TRBV11-2,-,-,TRBJ2-6,CASTDTGANVLTF,TGTGCCAGCACGGACACTGGGGCCAACGTCCTGACTTTC
TRBV7-2,TRBD1,-,TRBJ1-5,CASSETGVNQPQHF,TGTGCCAGCAGCGAAACAGGGGTGAATCAGCCCCAGCATTTT
TRBV19,TRBD1,-,TRBJ2-7,CASSPLGGYLIYEQYF,TGTGCCAGTAGTCCGTTAGGGGGCTACCTCATCTACGAGCAGTACTTC
TRBV28,TRBD1,-,TRBJ2-7,CASSPGGLTYEQYF,TGTGCCAGCAGCCCAGGGGGTTTGACCTACGAGCAGTACTTC
TRBV5-1,-,-,TRBJ2-6,CASEQGTAGANVLTF,TGCGCCAGTGAACAGGGAACAGCCGGGGCCAACGTCCTGACTTTC
TRBV6-1,-,-,TRBJ1-1,CASSEGQGWNTEAFF,TGTGCCAGCAGTGAAGGGCAGGGCTGGAACACTGAAGCTTTCTTT
TRBV7-9,TRBD1,-,TRBJ2-1,CASSPQGQTTSYNEQFF,TGTGCCAGCAGCCCGCAGGGACAGACAACCTCCTACAATGAGCAGTTCTTC
TRBV12-3/TRBV12-4,-,-,TRBJ1-5,CASSKNQPQHF,TGTGCCAGCAGCAAAAATCAGCCCCAGCATTTT
TRBV27,TRBD1,once,TRBJ1-2,CASRGLYGYTF,TGTGCCTCCAGGGGGCTTTATGGCTACACCTTC
TRBV28,-,-,TRBJ2-1,CASSFNSYPSGADEQFF,TGTGCCAGCAGTTTTAACTCGTATCCGTCGGGGGCCGATGAGCAGTTCTTC
TRBV27,TRBD1,-,TRBJ2-7,CASSFEWTGTYEQYF,TGTGCCAGCAGTTTTGAGTGGACAGGGACCTACGAGCAGTACTTC
TRBV6-6,-,-,TRBJ2-3,CASSYGGAHTDTQYF,TGTGCCAGCAGTTACGGAGGAGCGCACACAGATACGCAGTATTTT
TRBV6-5,TRBD1,-,TRBJ1-5,CASTTGGNQPQHF,TGTGCCAGCACGACAGGGGGGAATCAGCCCCAGCATTTT
TRBV10-2,-,-,TRBJ1-2,CASMGGDYGYTF,TGCGCCAGCATGGGGGGGGACTATGGCTACACCTTC
TRBV28,-,once,TRBJ1-2,CASSLLGTVYGYTF,TGTGCCAGCAGTTTACTCGGGACGGTCTATGGCTACACCTTC
TRBV14,-,-,TRBJ1-1,CASSRFQGTEAFF,TGTGCCAGCAGCCGTTTCCAGGGGACTGAAGCTTTCTTT
TRBV7-3,-,-,TRBJ1-1,CASSPYLNTEAFF,TGTGCCAGCAGCCCATACTTGAACACTGAAGCTTTCTTT
TRBV2,-,-,TRBJ1-5,CATPLRQYSNQPQHF,TGTGCCACCCCCCTGAGACAGTATAGCAATCAGCCCCAGCATTTT
TRBV5-4,TRBD1,-,TRBJ1-3,CASSWGQGRGNTIYF,TGTGCCAGCAGCTGGGGACAGGGGCGTGGAAACACCATATATTTT
TRBV18,TRBD2,-,TRBJ2-7,CASSPTSGGSYEQYF,TGTGCCAGCTCACCAACTAGCGGGGGATCCTACGAGCAGTACTTC
TRBV6-5,-,-,TRBJ2-3,CTSSYSLTGTDTQYF,TGTACCAGCAGTTATTCGCTTACAGGGACAGATACGCAGTATTTT
TRBV18,TRBD2,-,TRBJ2-5,CASSPSLAGGRAETQYF,TGTGCCAGCTCACCAAGTCTGGCGGGGGGCCGTGCAGAGACCCAGTACTTC
TRBV4-3,TRBD1,-,TRBJ1-2,CASSQSRTGGDGYTF,TGCGCCAGCAGCCAGAGTAGGACAGGGGGCGATGGCTACACCTTC
TRBV9,-,-,TRBJ2-2,CASSVTTSLNTGELFF,TGTGCCAGCAGCGTCACAACTAGCTTGAACACCGGGGAGCTGTTTTTT
TRBV7-2,TRBD2,-,TRBJ2-7,CASSLASGRGSSYEQYF,TGTGCCAGCAGCTTAGCGTCGGGGCGGGGGAGTTCCTACGAGCAGTACTTC
TRBV6-5,-,-,TRBJ2-3,CASSTPRERADTQYF,TGTGCCAGCAGTACGCCGAGAGAGCGAGCGGATACGCAGTATTTT
TRBV9,-,-,TRBJ1-3,CASSVTTRETAGNTIYF,TGTGCCAGCAGCGTGACCACCCGGGAGACGGCGGGAAACACCATATATTTT
TRBV12-3/TRBV12-4,-,-,TRBJ1-2,CASSFWQGSGYTF,TGTGCCAGCAGTTTCTGGCAGGGTAGCGGCTACACCTTC
TRBV12-5,-,-,TRBJ2-5,CASGIQETQYF,TGTGCTAGTGGGATACAAGAGACCCAGTACTTC
TRBV4-3,TRBD1,-,TRBJ1-1,CASSLDRGRWGTEAFF,TGCGCCAGCAGTCTTGACAGGGGGCGATGGGGCACTGAAGCTTTCTTT
TRBV5-1,-,-,TRBJ1-1,CASSLYQGAEAFF,TGCGCCAGCAGCTTGTATCAGGGAGCTGAAGCTTTCTTT
TRBV19,-,-,TRBJ1-6,CASSSESSYNSPLHF,TGTGCCAGCTCCTCAGAAAGCTCCTATAATTCACCCCTCCACTTT
TRBV9,TRBD2,few,TRBJ2-7,CASSVGTSGGFEQYF,TGTGCCAGCAGCGTAGGGACTAGCGGGGGGTTCGAGCAGTACTTC
TRBV7-2,-,-,TRBJ2-1,CASSLEPRLSDNEQFF,TGTGCCAGCAGCTTGGAACCCCGGCTTTCCGACAATGAGCAGTTCTTC
TRBV4-1,TRBD1,once,TRBJ2-5,CASSQDRLLGGLETQYF,TGCGCCAGCAGCCAAGATCGGTTGCTAGGGGGCCTCGAGACCCAGTACTTC
TRBV29-1,TRBD1,-,TRBJ2-7,CSGGDRRSSYEQYF,TGCAGCGGGGGGGACAGGAGAAGCTCCTACGAGCAGTACTTC
TRBV4-1,-,-,TRBJ1-5,CASSQDLSGVQPQHF,TGCGCCAGCAGCCAAGATTTGTCAGGGGTGCAGCCCCAGCATTTT